This TCR beta chain came from a study of monozygotic twins with inflammatory bowel disease (dated by TCRdb to the late 2010s). As for the study more broadly: The complete study included roughly 30 monozygotic twin pairs: 19 IBD-discordant Danish pairs and nine German pairs, of which four were IBD-concordant and five were IBD-discordant. Each individual had, on average, about 151 000 unique TCRalpha sequences and 181 000 unique TCRbeta sequences available for analysis. The search for disease-associated traits relied mainly on comparing IBD patients with their genetically identical healthy co-twins within discordant pairs. What the authors observed across the whole study: Compared with healthy twins, IBD patients shared fewer clonotypes with other individuals, and the difference was most pronounced in patients with signs of disease activity. The results gave no support for a single strong signal or clonotype linked to IBD. IBD patients had lower TCRbeta repertoire diversity, measured by the inverse Simpson index, than their healthy co-twins. Because patients received different immunosuppressive treatments, the repertoires may have picked up extra background noise and variability between individuals. Distinction between different T cell subtypes could not be achieved in the analysis. Concordant and discordant twins showed no difference in repertoire similarity, possibly because of limited statistical power.

Remarks on this clonotype: Its cognate antigen has yet to be identified.

The CDR3 measures 14 amino acids from cysteine to phenylalanine. The DNA sequence is not available. The library was prepared using 5' RACE. For each TCR library, about 4,000 ng of total RNA was used. cDNA was synthesized with SMARTScribe reverse transcriptase in eight separate reactions per sample. During cDNA synthesis, unique molecular identifiers containing a 6-nucleotide sample barcode were introduced by template switching. TCRalpha and TCRbeta cDNA was amplified by two nested PCRs of 16 and 9 cycles, with bead purification after each PCR. Before amplification, the cDNA was treated with uracil DNA-glycosylase and purified using the QIAquick PCR purification kit. The second PCR added Illumina TruSeq-compatible adapters along with sample-specific barcodes. TapeStation and Qubit were used to check library quality and concentration, and 5 to 5.5 ng of each library was pooled. Sequencing of pooled libraries was carried out on an Illumina HiSeq2500 single-index Rapid Run using 2 x 100 bp reads and custom sequencing primers. The study's processing was this. MiGEC version 1.2.6 was used for UMI-based consensus assembly to correct PCR and sequencing errors. MiXCR version 2.1.1 was used for V(D)J alignment, clonotype assembly and CDR3 extraction. To normalise gene usage, clonotype sharing and MAIT/NKT TCR abundance, the analysis used the top 1000, 10 000 and 20 000 clonotypes per sample. After downsampling to 27 000 UMIs, diversity was calculated as the inverse Simpson index using the vegan R package. Paired Mann-Whitney U tests were applied to discordant twin pairs, with Benjamini-Hochberg correction for multiple testing. TCRdb reprocessed the reads and assigns one entry to each CDR3 protein sequence, leaving out DNA. The V and J calls come from TCRdb's annotation, not from the publication. Per the sample table, the count is approximately 160,000 distinct CDR3 sequences. About 7.4% of the sample comes from the top ten.

From each donor, a roughly 2.6 ml peripheral blood sample was collected into PAXgene tubes and stored at -80 degrees C. Without T cell sorting, total RNA was isolated from whole blood using the PAXgene blood miRNA kit on an automated QIAcube. Deep TCRalpha and TCRbeta repertoire profiling with unique molecular barcoding was performed on peripheral blood of monozygotic twin pairs concordant or discordant for inflammatory bowel disease. Smoking habits were recorded for all twin pairs, and individuals were classified as current, former or never smokers. Sequencing input: blood. Rearrangement joined TRBV12-3 or TRBV12-4 to TRBJ1-1. This TCR derives from a human donor with ulcerative colitis or Crohn's disease, or a healthy co-twin of an affected twin (not recorded which). The CDR3 in this case is CASSSVQRNTEAFF.